The entry below describes one T cell receptor (beta chain). The ends were cut back, 3 bases at V and 5 bases at J, with 15 bases in the middle. The germline V gene has CDR1 SGDLS and CDR2 YYNGEE. The CDR3 totals 16 residues. Profiled with immunoSEQ multiplex PCR; TCRdb holds only in-frame clones, not every one. The sample gives about 80,000 clones, under 95% of which show up once; around 22% is in the top ten. The data were obtained in a study of brain T cells in children with intractable seizures. This TCR derives from a girl aged 2 to 9 with Rasmussen encephalitis and intractable seizures. V gene TRBV9 combines with J gene TRBJ1-6; maybe TRBD1 (5 bases). Source: peripheral blood, taken at surgery. The CDR3 coding sequence is TGTGCCAGCAGCGCCGCCGGGACGTTTAATAATTCACCCCTCCACTTT. Its protein is CASSAAGTFNNSPLHF.